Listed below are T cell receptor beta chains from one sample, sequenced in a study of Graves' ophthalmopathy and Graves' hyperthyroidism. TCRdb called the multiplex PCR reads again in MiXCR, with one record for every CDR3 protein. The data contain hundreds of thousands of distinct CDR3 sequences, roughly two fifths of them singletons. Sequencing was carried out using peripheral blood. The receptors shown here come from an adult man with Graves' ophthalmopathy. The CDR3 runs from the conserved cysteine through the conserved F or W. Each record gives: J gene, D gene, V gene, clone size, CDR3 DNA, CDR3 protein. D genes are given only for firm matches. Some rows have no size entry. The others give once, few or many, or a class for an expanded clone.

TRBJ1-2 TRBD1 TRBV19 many TGTGCCAGTAGTAACGGGACAGCCTCCGGCTACACCTTC CASSNGTASGYTF
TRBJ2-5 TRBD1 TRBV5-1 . TGCGCCGGCAGCTTGAGGGACAGCCAAGAGACCCAGTACTTC CAGSLRDSQETQYF
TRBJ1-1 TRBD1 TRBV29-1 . TGCAGCTTGGGGGACAGGGCCAAAACGAACACTGAAGCTTTCTTT CSLGDRAKTNTEAFF
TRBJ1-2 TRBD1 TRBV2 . TGTGCCAGCTGGAGGACAGGAGCTCGCTATGGCTACACCTTC CASWRTGARYGYTF
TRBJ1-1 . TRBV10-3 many TGTGCCATCAAGAAGGAAACCGAAGGCACTGAAGCTTTCTTT CAIKKETEGTEAFF
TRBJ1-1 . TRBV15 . TGTGCCACCAGCAGTTCAGACAGGAGCACTGAAGCTTTCTTT CATSSSDRSTEAFF
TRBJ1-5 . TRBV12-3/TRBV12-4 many TGTGCCAGCAGGGGGGACGGGAATCAGCCCCAGCATTTT CASRGDGNQPQHF
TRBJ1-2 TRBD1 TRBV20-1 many TGCAGTGCTCTAGGGCGGGACAGGGGTAACTATGGCTACACCTTC CSALGRDRGNYGYTF
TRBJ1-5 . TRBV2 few TGTGCCAGCAGTTTGTATGCGGTGGGTGGTCAGCCCCAGCATTTT CASSLYAVGGQPQHF
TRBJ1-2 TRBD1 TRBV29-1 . TGCAGCGTAAGGACAGGCACCTGGGGGCAGATTTTCGAGCCCTATGGCTACACCTTC CSVRTGTWGQIFEPYGYTF
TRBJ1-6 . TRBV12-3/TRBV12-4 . TGTGCCAGCAGCCCCTTCAGAGGGGATTATAATTCACCCCTCCACTTT CASSPFRGDYNSPLHF
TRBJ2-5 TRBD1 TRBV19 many TGTGCCAGTAACCCCGGGACAGCCTTCCAAGAGACCCAGTACTTC CASNPGTAFQETQYF
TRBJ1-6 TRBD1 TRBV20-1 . TGCAGTGCTGGGGCCGGGACAGGGGGTAATTCACCCCTCCACTTT CSAGAGTGGNSPLHF
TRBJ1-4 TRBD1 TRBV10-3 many TGTGCCATCCGGGACAGGGAAAATGAAAAACTGTTTTTT CAIRDRENEKLFF
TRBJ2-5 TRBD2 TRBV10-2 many TGCGCCAGCAGTGAGACTAGCGGGGTCAAGACCCAGTACTTC CASSETSGVKTQYF
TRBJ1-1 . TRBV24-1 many TGTGCCACCAGTGGGGCGGGGGCCGCGACTGAAGCTTTCTTT CATSGAGAATEAFF
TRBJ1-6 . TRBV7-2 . TGTGCCAGCAGCTTAGGCGGGGATTCACCCCTCCACTTT CASSLGGDSPLHF
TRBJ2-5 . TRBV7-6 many TGTGCCAGCAGCTCCAGTGGAGAGACCCAGTACTTC CASSSSGETQYF
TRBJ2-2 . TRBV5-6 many TGTGCCAGCTTCTTAGCGTACACCGGGGAGCTGTTTTTT CASFLAYTGELFF
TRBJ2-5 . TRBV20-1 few TGCAGTGCCGGGTACCTCGGGCGGGAGACCCAGTACTTC CSAGYLGRETQYF
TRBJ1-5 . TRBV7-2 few TGTGCCAGCAGCTTAGATTCGGGGTTTCAGAAGCCCCAGCATTTT CASSLDSGFQKPQHF
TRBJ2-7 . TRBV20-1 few TGCAGTGCTAGAGATCCTCTAGGAGCCTCCTACGAGCAGTACTTC CSARDPLGASYEQYF
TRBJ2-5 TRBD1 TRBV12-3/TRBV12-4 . TGTGCCAGCAGGGACAGGGGCGAGGGGACCCAGTACTTC CASRDRGEGTQYF
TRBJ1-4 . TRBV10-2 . TGCGCCAGCAGTCCCGTTGGTGAAGGGGCGAATAGGCTACATGAAAAACTGTTTTTT CASSPVGEGANRLHEKLFF
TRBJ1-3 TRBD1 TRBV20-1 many TGCAGTGCTCGGACAGGAGGAAACACCATATATTTT CSARTGGNTIYF
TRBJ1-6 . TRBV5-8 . TGTGCCAGCAGCTTTGACCGGGGGCCATCCGGTTCACCCCTCCACTTT CASSFDRGPSGSPLHF
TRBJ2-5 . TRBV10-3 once TGTGCCATCAGTGAGAGGGGCGAGACCCAGTACTTC CAISERGETQYF
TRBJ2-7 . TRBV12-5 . TGTGCTAGTGGTTCGGGGACTCTCTACGAGCAGTACTTC CASGSGTLYEQYF
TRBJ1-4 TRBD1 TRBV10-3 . TGTGCCATCAGTAAGACAGGGGACGAAAAACTGTTTTTT CAISKTGDEKLFF
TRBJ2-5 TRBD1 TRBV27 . TGTGCCTCACAGGGGGCAGAGACCCAGTACTTC CASQGAETQYF
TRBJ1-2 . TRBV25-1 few TGTGCCAGCAGCTCGGGCGGTTTGTTTGGCTACACCTTC CASSSGGLFGYTF
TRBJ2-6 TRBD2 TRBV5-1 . TGCGCCAGCCCCCTTATCGGGCTAGCGGGGAAGGCTGGGGCCAACGTCCTGACTTTC CASPLIGLAGKAGANVLTF
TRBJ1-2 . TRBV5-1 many TGCGCCAGCAGCTTGCAGGGGCAAAGATATGGCTACACCTTC CASSLQGQRYGYTF
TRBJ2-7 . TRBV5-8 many TGTGCCAGCAGCTTAACGGGCCGCTCCTACGAGCAGTACTTC CASSLTGRSYEQYF
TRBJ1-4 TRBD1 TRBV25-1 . TGTGCCAGCAGTGAACGGGGGACAGGGGTGGCAACTAATGAAAAACTGTTTTTT CASSERGTGVATNEKLFF
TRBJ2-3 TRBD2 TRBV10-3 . TGTGCCATCAGTGATGGCGGACTAGTGAGAGATACGCAGTATTTT CAISDGGLVRDTQYF
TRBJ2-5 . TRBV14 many TGTGCCAGCAGCCATGCCCAGTACTTC CASSHAQYF
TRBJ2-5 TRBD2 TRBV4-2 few TGTGCCAGCAGCCAAGATCTTATGGCGGGAGGAACGAGGGGGCAAGAGACCCAGTACTTC CASSQDLMAGGTRGQETQYF
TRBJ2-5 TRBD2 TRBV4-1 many TGCGCCAGCAGCCGAGGACTAGCGGGAAAAGAGACCCAGTACTTC CASSRGLAGKETQYF
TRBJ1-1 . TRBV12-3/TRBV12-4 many TGTGCCAGCAGTTTACTTTCTGAAGCTTTCTTT CASSLLSEAFF
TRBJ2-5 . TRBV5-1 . TGCGCCAGCAGAAGACTAGGAGGCGCCGAGACCCAGTACTTC CASRRLGGAETQYF
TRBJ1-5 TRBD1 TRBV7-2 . TGTGCCAGCAGCCGGACAGGGGAGGGTCAGCCCCGGCATTTT CASSRTGEGQPRHF
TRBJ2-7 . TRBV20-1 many TGCAGTGCTAGAGATCGGGCCGAGCAGTACTTC CSARDRAEQYF
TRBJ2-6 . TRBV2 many TGTGCCAGCAGTGCTCGCTCTGGGGCCAACGTCCTGACTTTC CASSARSGANVLTF
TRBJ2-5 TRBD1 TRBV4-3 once TGCGCCAGCAGCCAGGACAGGGCGCCCAGGGGGACCCAGTACTTC CASSQDRAPRGTQYF
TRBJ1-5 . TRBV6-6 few TGTGCCAGCAGTTATTCCCACAGGGCCAATCAGCCCCAGCATTTT CASSYSHRANQPQHF
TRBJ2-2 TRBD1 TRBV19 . TGTGCCAGTAGTACCACAGGGGGATGGTTCACCGGGGAGCTGTTTTTT CASSTTGGWFTGELFF